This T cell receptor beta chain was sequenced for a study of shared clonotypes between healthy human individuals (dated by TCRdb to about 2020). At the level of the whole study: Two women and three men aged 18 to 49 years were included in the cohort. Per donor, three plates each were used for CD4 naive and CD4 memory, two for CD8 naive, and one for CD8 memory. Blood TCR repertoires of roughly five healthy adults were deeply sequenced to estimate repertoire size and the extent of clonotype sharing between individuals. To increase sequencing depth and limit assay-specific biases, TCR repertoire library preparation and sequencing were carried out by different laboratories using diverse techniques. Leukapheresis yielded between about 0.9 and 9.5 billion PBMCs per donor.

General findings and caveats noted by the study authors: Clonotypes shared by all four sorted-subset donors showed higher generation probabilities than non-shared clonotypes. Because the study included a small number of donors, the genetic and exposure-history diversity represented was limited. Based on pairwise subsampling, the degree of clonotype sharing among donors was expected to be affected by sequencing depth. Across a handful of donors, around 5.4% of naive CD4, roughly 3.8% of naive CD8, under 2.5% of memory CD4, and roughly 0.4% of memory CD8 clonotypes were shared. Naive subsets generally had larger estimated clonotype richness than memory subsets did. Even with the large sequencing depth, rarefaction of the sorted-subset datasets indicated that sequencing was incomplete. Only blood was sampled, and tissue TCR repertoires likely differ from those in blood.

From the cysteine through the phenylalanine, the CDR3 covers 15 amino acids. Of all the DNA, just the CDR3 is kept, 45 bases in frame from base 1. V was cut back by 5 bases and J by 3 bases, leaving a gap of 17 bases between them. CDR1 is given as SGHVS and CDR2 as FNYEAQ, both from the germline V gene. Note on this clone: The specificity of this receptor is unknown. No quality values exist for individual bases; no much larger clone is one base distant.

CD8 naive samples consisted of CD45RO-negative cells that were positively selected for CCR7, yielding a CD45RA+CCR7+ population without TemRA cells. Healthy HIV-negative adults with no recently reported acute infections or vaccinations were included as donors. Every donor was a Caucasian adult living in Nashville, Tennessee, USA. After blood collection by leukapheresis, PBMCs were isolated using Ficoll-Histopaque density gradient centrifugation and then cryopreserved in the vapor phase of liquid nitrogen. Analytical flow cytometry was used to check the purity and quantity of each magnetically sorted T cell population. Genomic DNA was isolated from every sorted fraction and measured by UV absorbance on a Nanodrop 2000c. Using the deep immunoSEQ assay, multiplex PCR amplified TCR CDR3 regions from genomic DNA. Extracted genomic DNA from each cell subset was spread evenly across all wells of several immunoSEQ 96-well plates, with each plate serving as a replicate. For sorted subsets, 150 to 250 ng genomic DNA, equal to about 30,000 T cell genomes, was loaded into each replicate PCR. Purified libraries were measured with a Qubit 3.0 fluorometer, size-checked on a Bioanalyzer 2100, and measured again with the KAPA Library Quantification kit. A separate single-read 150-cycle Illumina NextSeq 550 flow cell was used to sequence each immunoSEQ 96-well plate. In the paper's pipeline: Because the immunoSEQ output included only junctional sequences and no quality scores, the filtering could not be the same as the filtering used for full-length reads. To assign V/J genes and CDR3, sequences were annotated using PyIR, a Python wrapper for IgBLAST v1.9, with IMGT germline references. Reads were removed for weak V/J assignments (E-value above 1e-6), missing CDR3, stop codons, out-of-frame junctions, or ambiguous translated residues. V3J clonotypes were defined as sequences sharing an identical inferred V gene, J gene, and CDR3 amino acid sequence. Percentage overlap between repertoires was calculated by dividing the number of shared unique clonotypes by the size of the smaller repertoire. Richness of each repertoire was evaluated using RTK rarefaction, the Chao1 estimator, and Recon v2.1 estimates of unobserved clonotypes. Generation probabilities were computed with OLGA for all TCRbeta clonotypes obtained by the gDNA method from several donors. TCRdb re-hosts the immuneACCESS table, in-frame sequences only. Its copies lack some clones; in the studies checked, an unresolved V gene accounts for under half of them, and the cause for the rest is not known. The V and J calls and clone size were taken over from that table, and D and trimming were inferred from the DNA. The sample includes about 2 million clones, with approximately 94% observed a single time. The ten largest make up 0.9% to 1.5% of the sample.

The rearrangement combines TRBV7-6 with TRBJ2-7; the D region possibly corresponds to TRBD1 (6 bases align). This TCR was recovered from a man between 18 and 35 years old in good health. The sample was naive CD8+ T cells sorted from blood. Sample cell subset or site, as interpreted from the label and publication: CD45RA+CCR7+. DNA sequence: TGTGCCAGCAGCAACGGAGGAACGACAGGCTACGAGCAGTACTTC. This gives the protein CASSNGGTTGYEQYF. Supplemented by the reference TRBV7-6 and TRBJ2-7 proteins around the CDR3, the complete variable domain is GAGVSQSPRYKVTKRGQDVALRCDPISGHVSLYWYRQALGQGPEFLTYFNYEAQQDKSGLPNDRFSAERPEGSISTLTIQRTEQRDSAMYRCASSNGGTTGYEQYFGPGTRLTVT.